This T cell receptor beta chain stems from a study of blood T cell repertoires in COVID-19. Measured with immunoSEQ multiplex PCR; TCRdb has only the in-frame clones, and not every one. Of around 150,000 clones in the sample, roughly 90% are singletons; the top ten hold around 3%. Germline-derived CDR1 and CDR2 are SGHTA and FQGNSA. V dropped 5 bases and J dropped 9 bases, with 14 bases sitting between them. The CDR3 is 13 amino acids. The receptor comes from a man aged 55 to 70 with acute or convalescent COVID-19. The chain links TRBV7-2 to TRBJ2-1; maybe TRBD1 (5 bases). The sequencing sample was made of peripheral blood. The CDR3 DNA is TGTGCCAGCAGCATTAATAGTCAGGGTGAGCAGTTCTTC. It encodes CASSINSQGEQFF.